The sequence of this T cell receptor beta chain was determined in a study of long-term antiretroviral therapy in people with HIV. Sampling of each donor yielded at least one pre-ART PBMC sample and at least two post-ART PBMC samples. V lost 3 bases, J lost 4 bases, and 4 bases lay in between. From germline, CDR1 is SEHNR and CDR2 FQNEAQ (reference sequence). The CDR3 is 12 residues long. The libraries were made with immunoSEQ v3.0 at survey level. Assay used: immunoSEQ multiplex PCR; TCRdb lists only in-frame clones, some missing. In the table there are some 35,000 clones, roughly 85% of which are singletons.

The chain uses TRBV7-9 and TRBJ1-5; no definite D call. Specimen: unsorted PBMCs, collected 2.2 years after starting antiretroviral therapy. This clonotype originated in a man younger than 35 with HIV. CDR3 residues: CASSFPNQPQHF. CDR3 coding DNA: TGTGCCAGCAGCTTCCCAAATCAGCCCCAGCATTTT. Using reference TRBV7-9 and TRBJ1-5 for the parts outside the CDR3, the full variable domain is DTGVSQNPRHKITKRGQNVTFRCDPISEHNRLYWYRQTLGQGPEFLTYFQNEAQLEKSRLLSDRFSAERPKGSFSTLEIQRTEQGDSAMYLCASSFPNQPQHFGDGTRLSIL.